Listed here are 32 T cell receptor beta chains from one sample, sequenced in a study of T cell changes during pregnancy in multiple sclerosis. The assay was immunoSEQ multiplex PCR, and TCRdb's table has in-frame clones only and misses some. Found here are roughly 69,000 clones, approximately 91% of them singletons; the top ten hold approximately 1.5%. This sample comprised peripheral blood, obtained in the third trimester of pregnancy. The receptor source for this set is a female donor with multiple sclerosis, enrolled in a pregnancy study.

This clone was counted a few times. In DNA form, the CDR3 reads TGCGCCAGCAGCTTGGGGGGGACAGGGAGCTCCTACGAGCAGTACTTC. Protein sequence: CASSLGGTGSSYEQYF. J is TRBJ2-7 and V is TRBV5-1; 9 nucleotides line up with TRBD1. The CDR3 is 16 amino acids. V shed 0 bases and J 0 bases; nucleotides not matched to a gene: 4. Germline V lookup: CDR1 SGHRS, CDR2 YFSETQ.

The gene calls are TRBV5-1 and TRBJ1-1; 7 nucleotides align to TRBD1. Germline CDR1 and CDR2: SGHRS and YFSETQ. This CDR3 comprises 15 residues. The junction had 6 bases not matched to a gene; V was cut back by 4 bases and J by 0 bases. The CDR3 is CASSQSGQVNTEAFF. The CDR3 region has the DNA TGCGCCAGCAGCCAGTCAGGACAGGTGAACACTGAAGCTTTCTTT.

The V gene is TRBV28, the J gene TRBJ1-5, with D hard to call. From germline, CDR1 is MDHEN and CDR2 SYDVKM. Trimming stripped 4 bases from V and 9 bases from J, with 10 bases between. The CDR3 is 12 amino acids. CDR3 amino acids: CASSSQWLPQHF. The CDR3 region has the DNA TGTGCCAGCAGTTCCCAGTGGCTGCCCCAGCATTTT.

In this sample, this clone turned up once. The chain couples TRBV7-2 to TRBJ2-1; D is uncertain. With 3 bases removed from V and 3 bases from J, the gap between germline ends came to 12 bases. The CDR3 runs 15 residues. Germline V gene sequence: CDR1 SGHTA, CDR2 FQGNSA. As DNA, the CDR3 is TGTGCCAGCAGCTTTTCCCCTGGCGGCTACAATGAGCAGTTCTTC. It specifies CASSFSPGGYNEQFF.

The DNA of the CDR3 is TGTGCCAGCAAGGCGGGGGGAATGGGGTCCAACGCTGGGGCCAACGTCCTGACTTTC. Translation: CASKAGGMGSNAGANVLTF. V and J are TRBV11-2 and TRBJ2-6, with 8 bases matching TRBD2. The length of the CDR3 is 19 residues. Germline lookup yields CDR1 SGHAT and CDR2 FQNNGV. Trimming removed 7 bases from V and 2 bases from J; junction bases left unmatched: 16.

The chain carries TRBV5-4 and TRBJ2-3; no firm D call. CDR3 length equals 13 residues. V lost 0 bases and J lost 10, with 12 bases in between. The V gene's germline CDR1 is SGHNT and CDR2 YYREEE (reference sequence). This chain's CDR3 is CASSLEPGSAQYF. The CDR3 nucleotides are TGTGCCAGCAGCTTGGAGCCAGGTTCGGCGCAGTATTTT.

This chain connects TRBV19 to TRBJ1-2; TRBD1 might be the D (5 bases). This CDR3 region has 13 residues. Germline V gene data show CDR1 as LNHDA and CDR2 as SQIVND (reference sequence). Trimming removed 8 bases from V and 1 base from J, with 11 bases in between. The CDR3 DNA reads as TGTGCCAGTTCCTGGGGGGTTAACTATGGCTACACCTTC. It is translated as CASSWGVNYGYTF.

This chain connects TRBV5-1 to TRBJ1-2, with 8 positions matching TRBD1. The CDR3 extends over 13 amino acids. The germline V gene encodes CDR1 SGHRS and CDR2 YFSETQ. The ends lost 4 bases at V and 5 bases at J; junction bases unmatched: 4. CDR3 region: CASSGQGGYGYTF. The CDR3 DNA sequence: TGCGCCAGCAGCGGACAGGGTGGGTATGGCTACACCTTC.

The V call is TRBV19, the J call TRBJ1-6; TRBD1 aligns across 7 bases. The germline CDR1 and CDR2 sequences are LNHDA and SQIVND (reference sequence). The J segment lost 13 bases and the V segment lost 7 bases, leaving 16 bases of the junction unmatched. The CDR3 has 15 residues. The CDR3 sequence is CASTHPGQARTPLHF. The CDR3 DNA follows: TGTGCCAGTACCCACCCCGGACAGGCCCGGACGCCCCTCCACTTT.

A single count supports this clone. This chain links TRBV7-2 with TRBJ2-7; the D is unclear. This CDR3 has 12 residues. CDR1 and CDR2 (germline): SGHTA, FQGNSA. Trimming left V 5 bases short and J 6 bases short, with 11 bases between. CDR3: CASSLFPLEQYF. The CDR3 DNA is TGTGCCAGCAGCCTATTCCCTCTCGAGCAGTACTTC.

The genes are TRBV7-8 and TRBJ1-1; D is unclear. Trimming cost V 2 bases and J 3 bases, with 7 bases left between them. This CDR3 has 13 residues. In germline, CDR1 is SGHVS, CDR2 FQNEAQ. In DNA form, the CDR3 reads TGTGCCAGCAGCTTAACCCCGGACACTGAAGCTTTCTTT. Translated: CASSLTPDTEAFF.

V gene TRBV5-1 combines with J gene TRBJ2-7; the D is unclear. The CDR3 totals 14 residues. The V and J ends lost 0 bases and 2 bases respectively, with 9 bases between them. Germline V gene sequence: CDR1 SGHRS, CDR2 YFSETQ. DNA of the CDR3: TGCGCCAGCAGCTTGGCCGACACTCCCTACGAGCAGTACTTC. Translation gives CASSLADTPYEQYF.

This sequence joins TRBV4-1 and TRBJ2-2; D may be TRBD2 (6 bases). Trimming pared 4 bases from V and 1 base from J, leaving 13 bases between. The germline V gene has CDR1 MGHRA and CDR2 YSYEKL. The CDR3 loop spans 16 amino acids. CDR3 protein: CASSPGDGRNTGELFF. CDR3 nucleotides: TGCGCCAGCAGCCCGGGGGACGGGAGGAACACCGGGGAGCTGTTTTTT.

This clone was seen a single time. V usage is TRBV27 and J usage is TRBJ1-2; 7 nucleotides match TRBD1. Germline CDR1 is MNHEY and CDR2 is SMNVEV (reference sequence). There are 14 residues in the CDR3. With 5 bases clipped from V and 5 bases from J, the junction kept 8 bases outside the gene matches. Here the CDR3 DNA reads TGTGCCAGCAGTCGGGACAGAGAATCGTATGGCTACACCTTC. The encoded protein is CASSRDRESYGYTF.

This clone was observed a few times. V gene TRBV9 combines with J gene TRBJ1-2; maybe TRBD1 (5 bases). The CDR3 has 16 amino acids. V lost 3 bases to trimming and J lost 1 base, with 16 bases between them. Germline CDR1 and CDR2: SGDLS and YYNGEE. The CDR3 nucleotides read TGTGCCAGCAGCGACGGGCATCAGGGACTTAACTATGGCTACACCTTC. Protein product: CASSDGHQGLNYGYTF.

J is TRBJ2-5 and V is TRBV7-2; weak D call: TRBD2 (6 bases). The V end lost 0 bases, the J end lost 1 base, and 9 bases lay between the germline ends. Germline values: CDR1 SGHTA, CDR2 FQGNSA. The length of the CDR3 is 15 residues. CDR3 sequence (DNA): TGTGCCAGCAGCTTAGCGGGCGGGGCCCAAGAGACCCAGTACTTC. This sequence encodes CASSLAGGAQETQYF.

The rearrangement uses TRBV7-2 and TRBJ1-3; possibly TRBD1 for D (6 bases). This CDR3 is 16 amino acids long. Germline loops: CDR1 SGHTA, CDR2 FQGNSA. Trimming shortened V by 4 bases and J by 10 bases, and 23 bases separated the two germline ends. The CDR3 region is CASSSPTGSGLRTIYF. The DNA for the CDR3 is TGTGCCAGCAGCTCTCCGACAGGTTCAGGTCTAAGAACCATATATTTT.

The chain is built from TRBV19 and TRBJ1-6; D call uncertain. V was shortened by 7 bases and J by 9 bases, with 22 bases between the two germline ends. The V gene's germline CDR1 is LNHDA and CDR2 SQIVND (reference sequence). The CDR3 consists of 16 residues. DNA of the CDR3: TGTGCCAGTACAAGGTCCCGGAGGGAGGTTAGTTCACCCCTCCACTTT. Translation: CASTRSRREVSSPLHF.

This clone was recorded a few times. This rearrangement joins TRBV5-4 to TRBJ1-4; tentatively, D is TRBD1 (6 bases). Per the germline V gene, CDR1 is SGHNT and CDR2 is YYREEE (reference sequence). V dropped 2 bases and J dropped 7 bases, with 12 bases sitting between them. This CDR3 comprises 14 residues. The CDR3 coding sequence is TGTGCCAGCAGCTTACAGGGTGGGGGTGAAAAACTGTTTTTT. Amino acid sequence: CASSLQGGGEKLFF.

Only one count was recorded for this clone. J is TRBJ2-7 and V is TRBV10-3; TRBD1 aligns across 7 bases. Germline V gene data show CDR1 as ENHRY and CDR2 as SYGVKD. The trim removed 4 bases at V and 6 bases at J, leaving 9 bases unmatched. The CDR3 runs to 14 residues. CDR3 residues: CAISALGGGFEQYF. CDR3 nucleotide sequence: TGTGCCATCAGTGCCCTAGGGGGCGGGTTCGAGCAGTACTTC.

The chain joins TRBV5-6 to TRBJ2-1, with D maybe TRBD1 (5 bases). Germline CDR1 SGHDT, CDR2 YYEEEE. The CDR3 contains 18 residues. V was clipped by 1 base and J by 7 bases, with 24 bases between them. The CDR3 region is CASSLRQGVGPGLNEQFF. The CDR3 nucleotides read TGTGCCAGCAGCTTGAGGCAGGGCGTCGGTCCGGGTCTAAATGAGCAGTTCTTC.

The chain recombines TRBV4-1 with TRBJ2-7, with 10 nucleotides matching TRBD1. Losses at the gene ends were 4 bases for V and 0 bases for J; bases not matched to a gene: 3. Per the germline V gene, CDR1 is MGHRA and CDR2 is YSYEKL. This CDR3 contains 15 residues. This CDR3 reads CASSRDRGTSYEQYF. Here the CDR3 DNA reads TGCGCCAGCAGCCGGGACAGGGGTACCTCCTACGAGCAGTACTTC.

This rearrangement joins TRBV4-3 to TRBJ1-6; tentative D call: TRBD1 (6 bases). CDR3 length: 16 residues. Per germline, CDR1 LGHNA and CDR2 YSLEER. V lost 1 base, J lost 10 bases, and 17 bases lay in between. The CDR3 DNA follows: TGCGCCAGCAGCCAAGGTCCCTCGGGGGGCGTATCACCCCTCCACTTT. This translates into CASSQGPSGGVSPLHF.

The rearrangement uses TRBV18 and TRBJ1-5; D unresolved. V lost 1 base, J lost 6 bases, and 10 bases lay in between. This CDR3 is built from 14 residues. CDR1 KGHSH and CDR2 LQKENI come from the germline V gene. CDR3 amino acids: CASSPRVRSQPQHF. CDR3 DNA sequence: TGTGCCAGCTCACCACGGGTTCGGAGTCAGCCCCAGCATTTT.

V is TRBV11-2 and J is TRBJ2-3; D is unresolved. The germline gives CDR1 SGHAT, CDR2 FQNNGV. The V end lost 4 bases, the J end lost 1 base, and 3 bases lay between the germline ends. This CDR3 contains 12 residues. The CDR3 region is CASSSGTDTQYF. The CDR3 nucleotides read TGTGCCAGCAGCTCAGGCACAGATACGCAGTATTTT.

The chain employs TRBV9 and TRBJ1-2; D not certain. Trimming removed 4 bases from V and 0 bases from J, with 13 bases in between. CDR1 SGDLS and CDR2 YYNGEE come from the germline V gene. CDR3 size: 15 residues. The CDR3 sequence is CASSPSPDSNYGYTF. CDR3 bases: TGTGCCAGCAGCCCTAGCCCAGATTCTAACTATGGCTACACCTTC.

This CDR3 is CASNGLAHTDTQYF. For the CDR3, the DNA is TGTGCCAGCAACGGACTAGCCCACACAGATACGCAGTATTTT. The chain links TRBV6-1 to TRBJ2-3; 8 bases are a match to TRBD2. This CDR3 is 14 amino acids long. The junction had 5 bases not matched to a gene; V was cut back by 7 bases and J by 2 bases. Germline V CDR1 and CDR2: MNHNS, SASEGT.

The rearrangement joins TRBV13 to TRBJ1-1; D is unresolved. Trimming removed 4 bases from V and 7 bases from J, with 10 bases in between. Germline CDR1 PRHDT, CDR2 FYEKMQ (reference sequence). The CDR3 covers 12 residues. The CDR3 DNA reads as TGTGCCAGCAGCTCCCGAACAATTGAAGCTTTCTTT. Amino acid sequence: CASSSRTIEAFF.

The J gene is TRBJ2-3, the V gene TRBV5-4; D may be TRBD2 (7 bases). The CDR3 is 14 amino acids. The germline V gene encodes CDR1 SGHNT and CDR2 YYREEE (reference sequence). V lost 5 bases, J lost 2 bases, and 12 bases lay in between. The CDR3, as DNA: TGTGCCAGCAGATCTGGGGGGGCCACAGATACGCAGTATTTT. Translation gives CASRSGGATDTQYF.

The V call is TRBV19, the J call TRBJ1-1; maybe TRBD1 (6 bases). The CDR3 covers 13 residues. Germline assignment: CDR1 LNHDA and CDR2 SQIVND (reference sequence). The V gene lost 10 bases and the J gene lost 1 base, with 13 bases spanning the gap. The CDR3 sequence is CATRGDKNTEAFF. Written as DNA, the CDR3 is TGTGCCACGCGAGGGGACAAGAACACTGAAGCTTTCTTT. Full variable domain (rest looked up from reference TRBV19 and TRBJ1-1): DGGITQSPKYLFRKEGQNVTLSCEQNLNHDAMYWYRQDPGQGLRLIYYSQIVNDFQKGDIAEGYSVSREKKESFPLTVTSAQKNPTAFYLCATRGDKNTEAFFGQGTRLTVV.

This clone was seen only a few times. The chain links TRBV28 to TRBJ1-2, with 7 bases aligning to TRBD1. CDR1 and CDR2 from the germline V gene are MDHEN and SYDVKM. The CDR3 is made up of 15 amino acids. J gave up 0 bases and V 5 bases, and 6 bases lay outside the gene matches. CDR3 in DNA: TGTGCCAGCAGTCCCCTGGGGACAGCTAACTATGGCTACACCTTC. Translating gives CASSPLGTANYGYTF.

CDR3 in amino acids: CASSTRQSYNEQFF. CDR3 bases: TGTGCCAGTAGTACGCGACAGAGCTACAATGAGCAGTTCTTC. The chain uses TRBV19 and TRBJ2-1, with D tentatively TRBD1 (5 bases). This CDR3 spans 14 amino acids. V was clipped by 4 bases and J by 3 bases, with 10 bases between them. Germline V CDR1 and CDR2: LNHDA, SQIVND (reference sequence).